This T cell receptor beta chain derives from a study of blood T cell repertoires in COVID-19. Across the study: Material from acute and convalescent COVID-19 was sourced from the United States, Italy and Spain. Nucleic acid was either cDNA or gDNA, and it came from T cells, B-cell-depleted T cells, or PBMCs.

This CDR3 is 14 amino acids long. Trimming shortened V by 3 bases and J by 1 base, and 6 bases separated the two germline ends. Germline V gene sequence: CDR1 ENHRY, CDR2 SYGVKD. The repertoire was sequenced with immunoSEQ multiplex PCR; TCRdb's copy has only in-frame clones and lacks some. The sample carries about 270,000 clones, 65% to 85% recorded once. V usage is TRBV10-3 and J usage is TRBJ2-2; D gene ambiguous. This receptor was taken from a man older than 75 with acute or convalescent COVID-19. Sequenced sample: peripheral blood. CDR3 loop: CAISEQMNTGELFF. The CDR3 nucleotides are TGTGCCATCAGTGAACAAATGAACACCGGGGAGCTGTTTTTT.